In its sample, the clone carrying this T cell receptor beta chain was seen a few times. Its cognate antigen is unknown. Genes and germline come from the mouse. The read stops 4 residues short of the end of the CDR3; the missing end is completed from the germline J gene. As the sequencing template, cDNA was produced by extracting RNA and reverse transcribing it. The method was immunoSEQ multiplex PCR; TCRdb's version includes in-frame clones alone and lacks a portion of them. This sample comprises approximately 110,000 clones, none seen once only. The data belong to a study of CD8+ T cells in alopecia areata. On the study more broadly: Transfer of skin from 6-12-month-old C3H/HeJ graft donors with spontaneous alopecia was made to roughly 6-10-week-old female C3H/HeJ mice. Points from the study as a whole: With patients, TCR sharing proved less clear than in mice, a difference possibly related to HLA. Scalp samples also contribute reads from the resident alphabeta T cells found in normal skin.

This CDR3 comprises 15 residues. V lost 3 bases to trimming and J lost 3 bases; unmatched junction nucleotides: 2. Germline CDR1 NSQYPW, CDR2 LRSPGD (reference sequence). The chain couples TRBV1 to TRBJ1-4; 9 bases are shared with TRBD1. This clonotype originated in a C3H/HeJ mouse with alopecia areata. The MHC haplotype of this mouse line is H2-k. The sequencing input was lesional skin. The CDR3 here is CTCSARDRANERLFF. CDR3 DNA, as far as it was read: TGCACCTGCAGTGCGAGGGACAGGGCCAACGAA.